Shown below are 18 T cell receptor beta chains from a single sample sequenced in a study of T cell changes during pregnancy in multiple sclerosis. Assay used: immunoSEQ multiplex PCR; TCRdb lists only in-frame clones, some missing. The sample holds some 110,000 clones; about 90% are singletons and the top ten take 1.6%. Here the sequenced sample was peripheral blood, taken before pregnancy. The receptors originated from a female donor with multiple sclerosis, enrolled in a pregnancy study.

This clone appeared a single time. The CDR3 DNA sequence: TGTGCCAGCAGCTTAGGACAGGGGGGACCGGCTTTCTTT. Translation: CASSLGQGGPAFF. The rearrangement links TRBV11-3 to TRBJ1-1; 9 nucleotides line up with TRBD1. Trimming cost V 1 base and J 11 bases; bases outside gene matches: 5. Germline V CDR1 and CDR2: SGHNT, YENEEA. The CDR3 extends over 13 amino acids.

V is TRBV7-3 and J is TRBJ2-5, with D possibly TRBD2 on 6 matching bases. The V and J ends lost 6 bases and 14 bases respectively, with 19 bases between them. The germline V gene encodes CDR1 SGHTA and CDR2 FQGTGA. The CDR3 has 12 amino acids. CDR3 sequence: CASSLRVGTSYF. Written as DNA, the CDR3 is TGTGCCAGCAGTCTAAGGGTAGGGACTTCCTACTTC.

This sequence joins TRBV28 and TRBJ2-4; 10 bases match TRBD1. V was clipped by 6 bases and J by 6 bases; unmatched bases: 5. Germline CDR1 MDHEN, CDR2 SYDVKM. The CDR3 is 14 residues long. This chain's CDR3 is CASRTGQGSNIQYF. The CDR3 DNA follows: TGTGCCAGCAGAACGGGACAGGGGTCAAACATTCAGTACTTC.

The chain couples TRBV6-6 to TRBJ1-2; 7 bases align to TRBD1. This CDR3 region has 13 residues. Germline V CDR1 and CDR2: MNHNY, SVGAGI (reference sequence). J was trimmed by 2 bases and V by 4 bases; bases with no gene match: 1. The CDR3 region has the DNA TGTGCCAGCAGTTGGGACAGCAACTATGGCTACACCTTC. Its protein product is CASSWDSNYGYTF.

This clone has a single count. The chain has TRBV7-2 and TRBJ1-5; D gene uncertain. Germline lookup yields CDR1 SGHTA and CDR2 FQGNSA. This CDR3 is 14 amino acids long. Trimming shortened V by 6 bases and J by 4 bases, and 13 bases separated the two germline ends. CDR3 loop: CASSAPPTNQPQHF. CDR3 sequence (DNA): TGTGCCAGCAGTGCCCCCCCCACAAATCAGCCCCAGCATTTT.

The genes are TRBV28 and TRBJ1-5, with D tentatively TRBD1 (6 bases). V shed 6 bases and J shed 7 bases, with 25 bases lying between them. The CDR3 has 17 amino acids. Germline V CDR1 and CDR2: MDHEN, SYDVKM. DNA of the CDR3: TGTGCCAGCAGCATACAGTGGGCGTTGACAGGTCGACAGCCCCAGCATTTT. This translates into CASSIQWALTGRQPQHF.

The rearrangement uses TRBV7-2 and TRBJ2-7, with 10 bases that match TRBD1. The CDR3 runs to 18 residues. Germline trimming cut 0 bases from V and 4 bases from J; bases unmatched to any gene: 12. Germline CDR1 SGHTA, CDR2 FQGNSA. The CDR3 DNA reads as TGTGCCAGCAGCTTAGCCTCTGGGACAGGGGAACGGTCGTACGAGCAGTACTTC. Residues: CASSLASGTGERSYEQYF. Full variable domain (missing parts from reference TRBV7-2 and TRBJ2-7): GAGVSQSPSNKVTEKGKDVELRCDPISGHTALYWYRQSLGQGLEFLIYFQGNSAPDKSGLPSDRFSAERTGGSVSTLTIQRTQQEDSAVYLCASSLASGTGERSYEQYFGPGTRLTVT.

The V and J genes are TRBV5-4 and TRBJ2-2; 8 nucleotides line up with TRBD2. Trimming removed 10 bases from V and 4 bases from J; junction bases left unmatched: 9. In germline, CDR1 is SGHNT, CDR2 YYREEE (reference sequence). This CDR3 has 14 amino acids. The CDR3 coding sequence is TGTGCCCATTCGGACCGGGGGGGCACCGGGGAGCTGTTTTTT. As protein: CAHSDRGGTGELFF.

The V gene is TRBV27, the J gene TRBJ2-7, with 13 bases matching TRBD2. Trimming removed 5 bases from V and 1 base from J; junction bases left unmatched: 2. From germline, CDR1 is MNHEY and CDR2 SMNVEV (reference sequence). This CDR3 region has 15 residues. The CDR3: CASSQGLAGSYEQYF. CDR3 DNA sequence: TGTGCCAGCAGTCAGGGACTAGCGGGATCCTACGAGCAGTACTTC.

The chain has TRBV10-3 and TRBJ2-7; 9 bases match TRBD2. After removal of 1 base from V and 7 bases from J, the junction contained 8 bases not matched to a gene. CDR3 length equals 15 residues. Germline values: CDR1 ENHRY, CDR2 SYGVKD. Here the CDR3 DNA reads TGTGCCATCAGTGAGTTGTTAGCGGGAGAAGGTGAGCAGTACTTC. Residues: CAISELLAGEGEQYF.

The rearrangement joins TRBV19 to TRBJ2-7, with D possibly being TRBD1 (6 bases). This CDR3 is 13 amino acids long. Germline V gene sequence: CDR1 LNHDA, CDR2 SQIVND (reference sequence). V lost 10 bases and J lost 0, with 13 bases in between. As DNA, the CDR3 is TGTGCCACCGCGACAGGTAGCTCCTACGAGCAGTACTTC. This codes for CATATGSSYEQYF.

V is TRBV11-3 and J is TRBJ2-1; 7 nucleotides match TRBD2. This CDR3 spans 16 amino acids. The J segment lost 2 bases and the V segment lost 0 bases, leaving 4 bases of the junction unmatched. Germline V gene lookup returns CDR1 SGHNT and CDR2 YENEEA. DNA of the CDR3: TGTGCCAGCAGCTTAGATCCTAGCGGAGCCTACAATGAGCAGTTCTTC. Its translation: CASSLDPSGAYNEQFF.

This rearrangement joins TRBV28 to TRBJ1-1; possible D gene TRBD1, 6 bases. Germline V CDR1 and CDR2: MDHEN, SYDVKM. The CDR3 consists of 15 residues. Trimming took 6 bases from V and 1 from J, leaving 15 bases between them. CDR3 in DNA: TGTGCCAGCAGCTACACAGGGTATCAGAACACTGAAGCTTTCTTT. Translated, it gives CASSYTGYQNTEAFF.

This clone is a singleton in its sample. The chain has TRBV5-8 and TRBJ2-7, with unresolved D. Germline-derived CDR1 and CDR2 are SGHTS and YDEGEE. The CDR3 is made up of 13 amino acids. Trimming left V 1 base short and J 3 bases short, with 8 bases between. CDR3 region: CASSLTLYYEQYF. CDR3 nucleotide sequence: TGTGCCAGCAGCTTGACACTATACTACGAGCAGTACTTC.

The rearrangement uses TRBV5-1 and TRBJ1-2, with TRBD1 identical over 8 bases. J was trimmed by 8 bases and V by 0 bases; bases with no gene match: 6. Germline loops: CDR1 SGHRS, CDR2 YFSETQ. This CDR3 has 14 amino acids. In nucleotides, the CDR3 is TGCGCCAGCAGCTTGGAAGCAGGGGGCTACGGCTACACCTTC. This translates into CASSLEAGGYGYTF.

Here the CDR3 reads CASSLVEGFAFF. CDR3 sequence (DNA): TGTGCCAGCAGCTTAGTGGAGGGGTTCGCTTTCTTT. The J gene is TRBJ1-1, the V gene TRBV7-2, with TRBD1 as a possible D gene (5 bases). The CDR3 length is 12 residues. Trimming removed 1 base at V and 11 bases at J, with 11 bases between. Germline-derived CDR1 and CDR2 are SGHTA and FQGNSA.

V usage is TRBV7-3 and J usage is TRBJ2-2, with TRBD2 matching 14 bases. Germline CDR1 and CDR2: SGHTA and FQGTGA. V shed 5 bases, J shed 5 bases, and the junction held 7 bases outside the gene matches. The CDR3 covers 17 residues. The CDR3 DNA follows: TGTGCCAGCAGCCCCAACGGACTAGCGGGGGGTACCGGGGAGCTGTTTTTT. Translating it yields CASSPNGLAGGTGELFF.

This rearrangement joins TRBV4-2 to TRBJ1-5; a possible D gene is TRBD1 (6 bases). V was shortened by 4 bases and J by 5 bases, with 15 bases between the two germline ends. The germline V gene has CDR1 LGHNA and CDR2 YNFKEQ. The CDR3 covers 15 residues. The CDR3 loop reads CASSPHDRSDQPQHF. The CDR3 region has the DNA TGTGCCAGCAGCCCTCATGACAGGAGTGATCAGCCCCAGCATTTT.